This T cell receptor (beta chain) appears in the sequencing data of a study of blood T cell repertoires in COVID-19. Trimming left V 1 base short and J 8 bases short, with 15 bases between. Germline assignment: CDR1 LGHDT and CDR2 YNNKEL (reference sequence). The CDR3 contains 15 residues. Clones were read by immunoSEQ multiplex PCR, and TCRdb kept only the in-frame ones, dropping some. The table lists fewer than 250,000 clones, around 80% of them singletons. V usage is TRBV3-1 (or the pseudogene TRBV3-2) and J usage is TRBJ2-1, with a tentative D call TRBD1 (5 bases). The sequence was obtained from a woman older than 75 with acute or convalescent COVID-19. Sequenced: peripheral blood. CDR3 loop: CASSQGPRVADEQFF. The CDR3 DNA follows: TGTGCCAGCAGCCAAGGTCCCAGGGTCGCAGATGAGCAGTTCTTC.